This TCR beta chain was captured by sequencing in a study of T cells expressing NK-cell markers (dated by TCRdb to 2018 to 2021). Background on the whole study: In sorted CD3+CD56+NKG2C+, CD3+CD56+NKG2C- and CD3+CD56-NKG2C+ T-cell subsets from 7 to 9 donors, TCR beta-chain repertoires were profiled. Libraries were sequenced as 2 x 150 bp reads on Illumina HiSeq 2000/2500, MiSeq or NextSeq. Among the eight sequenced donors, only one was HCMV-seronegative, while the other seven were HCMV-seropositive. The study sequenced eight donors, all healthy volunteers chosen at random: three men and five women.

HCMV-specific IgG was detected in serum with a commercial ELISA kit to determine HCMV serostatus. Peripheral blood mononuclear cells were isolated from blood by Ficoll density gradient centrifugation. As concerns this clonotype: Its antigen is not yet known.

Results and caveats for the whole study, not just this receptor: Whether the expanded NKG2C-expressing T cell clones were specific for HCMV antigens was left unclear. Those dominant clonotypes were again the most abundant among CD3+CD56-NKG2C+ cells in a handful of donors, at roughly 25-65%. In six donors, the dominant CD3+CD56+NKG2C+ clonotypes were among the top 10 CD8+ clonotypes and accounted for roughly 1.0-7.5% of CD8+ T cells.

CDR1 and CDR2 are read off the germline V gene as SNHLY and FYNNEI. Including cysteine and phenylalanine, the CDR3 has 14 amino acids. No DNA is listed. TCRdb records Illumina HiSeq 2000 as the sequencer. 5'RACE template switching, by which a universal primer site and unique molecular identifiers were added, was used to make TCR beta cDNA libraries. Synthesis of cDNA was primed from the TCR beta constant segment and was followed by two consecutive PCR amplification steps. The source study handled its data this way. MIGEC handled demultiplexing of the reads and grouping by UMI, while MiTCR was used to assemble and quantify clonotypes. To exclude erroneous sequences, only TCR cDNA sequences supported by at least two reads were retained. The tcR package was used for downstream repertoire analysis, and clonotypes were matched across fractions by CDR3 nucleotide sequence plus V segment. VDJmatch was used to annotate antigen specificity against VDJdb, with one amino acid substitution in CDR3 permitted. TCRdb reprocessed the sequencing reads and holds a single record per CDR3 protein sequence, with no DNA. In this record, the V and J calls reflect TCRdb's handling and not the investigators' own analysis. This sample's table carries about 7,200 distinct CDR3 sequences. About 60% of the sample goes to the ten largest clones.

The V and J genes are TRBV2 and TRBJ2-6; the D call of TRBD1 rests on TCRdb alone, since no DNA is present to check it. The source material was blood T cells: a sorted CD56 or NKG2C T cell subset, CD4+ or CD8+ T cells, or bulk PBMC T cells (not recorded which). The source is a man aged 18 to 69 in good health. The CDR3 region: CARERTSGANVLTF.